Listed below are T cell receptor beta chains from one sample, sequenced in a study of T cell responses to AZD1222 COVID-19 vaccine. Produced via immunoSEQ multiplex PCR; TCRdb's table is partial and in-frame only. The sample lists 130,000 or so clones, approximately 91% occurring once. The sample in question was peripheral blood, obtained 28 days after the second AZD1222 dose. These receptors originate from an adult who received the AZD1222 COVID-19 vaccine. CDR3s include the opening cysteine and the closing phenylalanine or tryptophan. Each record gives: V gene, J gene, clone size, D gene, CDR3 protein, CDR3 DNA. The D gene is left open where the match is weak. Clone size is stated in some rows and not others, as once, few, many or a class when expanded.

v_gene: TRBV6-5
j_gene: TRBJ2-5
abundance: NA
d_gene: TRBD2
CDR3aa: CASRLTSGETQYF
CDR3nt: TGTGCCAGCAGGTTGACTAGCGGGGAGACCCAGTACTTC

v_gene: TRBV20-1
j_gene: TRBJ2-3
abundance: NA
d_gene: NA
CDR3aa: CSAKYTDTQYF
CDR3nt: TGCAGTGCTAAGTACACAGATACGCAGTATTTT

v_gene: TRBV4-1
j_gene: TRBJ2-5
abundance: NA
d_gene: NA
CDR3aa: CASSQGRLETQYF
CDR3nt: TGCGCCAGCAGCCAAGGAAGACTGGAGACCCAGTACTTC

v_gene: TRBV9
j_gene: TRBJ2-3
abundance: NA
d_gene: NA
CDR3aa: CASSVVGTYTDTQYF
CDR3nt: TGTGCCAGCAGCGTAGTTGGCACATACACAGATACGCAGTATTTT

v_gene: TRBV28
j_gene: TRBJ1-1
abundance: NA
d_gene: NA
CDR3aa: CASSAEGVEAFF
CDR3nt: TGTGCCAGCAGTGCCGAGGGGGTTGAAGCTTTCTTT

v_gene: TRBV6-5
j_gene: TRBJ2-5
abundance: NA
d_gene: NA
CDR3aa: CASSSRLAPNQETQYF
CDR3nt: TGTGCCAGCAGTTCCCGCCTAGCGCCCAACCAAGAGACCCAGTACTTC

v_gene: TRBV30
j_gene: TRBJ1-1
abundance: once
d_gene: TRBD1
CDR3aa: CAWSGPQGASAEAFF
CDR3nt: TGTGCCTGGAGTGGACCCCAGGGGGCCAGCGCTGAAGCTTTCTTT

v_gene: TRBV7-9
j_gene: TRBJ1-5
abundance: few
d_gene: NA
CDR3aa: CASSLERGRREGPQHF
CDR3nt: TGTGCCAGCAGCTTAGAGCGGGGCCGACGCGAGGGGCCCCAGCATTTT

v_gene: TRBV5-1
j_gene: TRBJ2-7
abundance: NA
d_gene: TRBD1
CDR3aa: CASSFPTGGNEQYF
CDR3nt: TGCGCCAGCAGCTTCCCAACAGGGGGCAACGAGCAGTACTTC

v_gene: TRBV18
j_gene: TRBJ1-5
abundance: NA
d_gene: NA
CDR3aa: CASSPGSNQPQHF
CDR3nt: TGTGCCAGCTCACCAGGGAGCAATCAGCCCCAGCATTTT

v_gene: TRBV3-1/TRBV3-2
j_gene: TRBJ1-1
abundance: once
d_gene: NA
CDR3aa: CASSHGANTEAFF
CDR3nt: TGTGCCAGCAGCCATGGGGCGAACACTGAAGCTTTCTTT

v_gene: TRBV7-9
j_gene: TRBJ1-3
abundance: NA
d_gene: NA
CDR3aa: CASRGASSGNTIYF
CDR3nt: TGTGCCAGCAGGGGGGCCAGCTCTGGAAACACCATATATTTT

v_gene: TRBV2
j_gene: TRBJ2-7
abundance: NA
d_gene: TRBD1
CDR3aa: CASKVRGGSYEQYF
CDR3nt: TGTGCCAGCAAAGTTCGAGGGGGCAGCTACGAGCAGTACTTC

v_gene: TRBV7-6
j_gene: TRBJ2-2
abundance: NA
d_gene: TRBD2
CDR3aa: CASSPQGGAATGELFF
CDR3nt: TGTGCCAGCAGCCCTCAGGGAGGGGCGGCCACCGGGGAGCTGTTTTTT

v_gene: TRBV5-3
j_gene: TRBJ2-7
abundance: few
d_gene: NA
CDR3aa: CARSLDEQYF
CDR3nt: TGTGCCAGAAGCTTAGACGAGCAGTACTTC

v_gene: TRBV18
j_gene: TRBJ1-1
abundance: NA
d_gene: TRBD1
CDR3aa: CASSPPGRGESFF
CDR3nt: TGTGCCAGCTCACCACCGGGCAGGGGGGAATCTTTCTTT

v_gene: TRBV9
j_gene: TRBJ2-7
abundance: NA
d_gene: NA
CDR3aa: CASSVSGHTYEQYF
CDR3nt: TGTGCCAGCAGCGTAAGCGGGCACACCTACGAGCAGTACTTC

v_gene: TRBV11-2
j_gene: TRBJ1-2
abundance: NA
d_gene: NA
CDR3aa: CASSLISGKGYGYTF
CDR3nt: TGTGCCAGCAGCTTAATTTCAGGGAAGGGCTATGGCTACACCTTC

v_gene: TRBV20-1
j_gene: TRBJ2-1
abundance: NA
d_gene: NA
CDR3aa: CSARARDSLFF
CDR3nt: TGCAGTGCTAGAGCTCGGGACTCCCTTTTCTTC

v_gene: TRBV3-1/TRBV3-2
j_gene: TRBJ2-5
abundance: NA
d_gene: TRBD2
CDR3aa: CASSLLNGRELQTQYF
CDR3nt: TGTGCCAGCAGCCTCCTTAACGGGCGGGAGTTGCAGACCCAGTACTTC

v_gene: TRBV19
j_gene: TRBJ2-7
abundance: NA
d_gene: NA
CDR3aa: CASNEQYF
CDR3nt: TGTGCCAGTAACGAGCAGTACTTC

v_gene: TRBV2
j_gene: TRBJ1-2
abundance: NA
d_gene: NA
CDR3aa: CASSTVLYGYTF
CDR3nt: TGTGCCAGTAGCACAGTTCTCTATGGCTACACCTTC